These 32 T cell receptor beta chains came from one sample sequenced in a study of blood T cell repertoires in COVID-19. Sequencing used immunoSEQ multiplex PCR; TCRdb keeps in-frame clones, though not all of them. The sample carries over 300,000 clones, around four fifths recorded once. Sequencing input: peripheral blood. The receptors were gathered from a woman in her forties or fifties with acute or convalescent COVID-19.

This clone occurred a few times. V usage is TRBV18 and J usage is TRBJ1-1; possibly TRBD1 for D (5 bases). Trimming stripped 4 bases from V and 4 bases from J, with 10 bases between. Germline-derived CDR1 and CDR2 are KGHSH and LQKENI. The CDR3 has 13 residues. CDR3 protein: CASSQTAGTEAFF. DNA for the CDR3: TGTGCCAGCTCACAGACAGCGGGCACTGAAGCTTTCTTT.

The V gene is TRBV3-1 (or the pseudogene TRBV3-2), the J gene TRBJ1-2; D possibly corresponds to TRBD1 (5 bases). CDR1 is LGHDT and CDR2 is YNNKEL in the germline V gene (reference sequence). V was shortened by 4 bases and J by 4 bases, with 10 bases between the two germline ends. The CDR3 sequence is 13 residues long. CDR3 loop: CASSPDSTYGYTF. In nucleotides, the CDR3 is TGTGCCAGCAGCCCAGACAGTACCTATGGCTACACCTTC.

This clone has just one count. The rearrangement joins TRBV7-2 to TRBJ2-1; 8 bases fit TRBD2. V shed 6 bases and J 6 bases; nucleotides not matched to a gene: 7. Germline CDR1 and CDR2: SGHTA and FQGNSA. The CDR3 consists of 14 residues. The CDR3 loop reads CASSRGGESNEQFF. The CDR3 DNA reads TGTGCCAGCAGTCGGGGGGGTGAGAGCAATGAGCAGTTCTTC.

The genes are TRBV2 and TRBJ1-2; D remains ambiguous. Germline-derived CDR1 and CDR2 are SNHLY and FYNNEI. CDR3 length: 14 amino acids. V was cut by 1 base and J by 8 bases, with 14 bases left in between. The CDR3 DNA is TGTGCCAGCAGTGAAGAAAATTCGGCAGGCGGCTACACCTTC. It yields the protein CASSEENSAGGYTF.

For this clone: This same CDR3 is encoded by further DNA sequences in the sample. The chain is built from TRBV12-3 or TRBV12-4 and TRBJ1-1; no firm D call. Deletions cut 2 bases from V and 5 bases from J, with 3 bases between. The CDR3 is made up of 11 amino acids. The CDR3 loop is CASSLRTEAFF. CDR3 in DNA: TGTGCCAGCAGTTTACGTACTGAAGCTTTCTTT.

This rearrangement joins TRBV29-1 to TRBJ2-5; D unresolved. With 6 bases removed from V and 4 bases from J, the gap between germline ends came to 15 bases. CDR1 is SQVTM, CDR2 ANQGSEA, per germline. The CDR3 spans 13 residues. Here the CDR3 reads CSVQSSVAETQYF. DNA of the CDR3: TGCAGCGTCCAAAGTTCAGTAGCAGAGACCCAGTACTTC. Using reference TRBV29-1 and TRBJ2-5 for the parts outside the CDR3, the full variable domain is SAVISQKPSRDICQRGTSLTIQCQVDSQVTMMFWYRQQPGQSLTLIATANQGSEATYESGFVIDKFPISRPNLTFSTLTVSNMSPEDSSIYLCSVQSSVAETQYFGPGTRLLVL.

The rearrangement joins TRBV9 to TRBJ2-6; 8 bases are shared with TRBD2. V was clipped by 6 bases and J by 0 bases; unmatched bases: 5. Germline loops: CDR1 SGDLS, CDR2 YYNGEE. This CDR3 has 16 amino acids. The CDR3 protein is CASTGRGDSGANVLTF. CDR3 bases: TGTGCCAGCACCGGGCGGGGGGACTCTGGGGCCAACGTCCTGACTTTC.

This rearrangement joins TRBV11-2 to TRBJ2-7, with D possibly TRBD2 on 6 matching bases. The germline CDR1 and CDR2 sequences are SGHAT and FQNNGV. This CDR3 is built from 15 residues. V shed 0 bases and J shed 0 bases, with 9 bases lying between them. CDR3 loop: CASSLDGGYSYEQYF. The CDR3 bases are TGTGCCAGCAGCTTAGATGGGGGGTACTCCTACGAGCAGTACTTC.

The CDR3 bases are TGTGCCAGTAGTAAGGGGGCACATAATTCACCCCTCCACTTT. Encoded protein: CASSKGAHNSPLHF. This chain connects TRBV19 to TRBJ1-6; 7 bases line up with TRBD1. The V segment lost 4 bases and the J segment 5 bases; nucleotides outside the gene matches: 2. The CDR3 runs to 14 residues. Germline V gene lookup returns CDR1 LNHDA and CDR2 SQIVND (reference sequence).

The chain couples TRBV19 to TRBJ2-5; the D gene is possibly TRBD1 (5 bases). CDR3 length: 13 residues. The germline gives CDR1 LNHDA, CDR2 SQIVND (reference sequence). Trimming pared 5 bases from V and 1 base from J, leaving 8 bases between. CDR3 in amino acids: CASSADSQETQYF. The CDR3 coding sequence is TGTGCCAGTAGTGCCGACAGCCAAGAGACCCAGTACTTC.

The CDR3 region is CASSQTGLYGYTF. Written as DNA, the CDR3 is TGTGCCAGCAGCCAAACAGGGCTCTATGGCTACACCTTC. The chain recombines TRBV14 with TRBJ1-2, with D perhaps matching TRBD1 (6 bases). Germline CDR1 is SGHDN and CDR2 is FVKESK. This CDR3 region has 13 residues. Trimming took off 2 bases at V and 4 bases at J, with 8 bases between the two ends.

The rearrangement joins TRBV6-2 or TRBV6-3 to TRBJ1-2; no reliable D call. CDR1 is MNHEY, CDR2 SVGEGT, per germline. This CDR3 is 14 amino acids long. Between the trimmed V and J ends, which lost 5 bases and 2 bases, there was a span of 12 bases. The CDR3 is CASSQSSGNYGYTF. DNA for the CDR3: TGTGCCAGCAGTCAGTCGTCGGGGAACTATGGCTACACCTTC.

The chain employs TRBV7-9 and TRBJ2-7; 8 bases are a match to TRBD1. The CDR3 loop spans 15 amino acids. Germline CDR1 is SEHNR and CDR2 is FQNEAQ (reference sequence). The V and J ends lost 2 bases and 2 bases, in that order; junction bases with no gene match: 5. CDR3 sequence reads: CASSLHGQGAYEQYF. The CDR3, as DNA: TGTGCCAGCAGCTTACATGGACAGGGTGCCTACGAGCAGTACTTC. Full variable domain (missing parts from reference TRBV7-9 and TRBJ2-7): DTGVSQNPRHKITKRGQNVTFRCDPISEHNRLYWYRQTLGQGPEFLTYFQNEAQLEKSRLLSDRFSAERPKGSFSTLEIQRTEQGDSAMYLCASSLHGQGAYEQYFGPGTRLTVT.

The chain recombines TRBV7-9 with TRBJ1-5; 7 bases agree with TRBD1. This CDR3 contains 14 residues. Germline V CDR1 and CDR2: SEHNR, FQNEAQ (reference sequence). V lost 1 base, J lost 7 bases, and 4 bases stayed unmatched. The CDR3 reads CASSLDRDSQPQHF. Written as DNA, the CDR3 is TGTGCCAGCAGCTTAGACAGGGACAGCCAGCCCCAGCATTTT.

This chain's CDR3 is CASSKVGKRAGGGNTIYF. Written as DNA, the CDR3 is TGTGCCAGCAGCAAAGTAGGTAAGCGGGCCGGAGGCGGAAACACCATATATTTT. The chain has TRBV21-1 and TRBJ1-3. TRBV21-1 is a recognized pseudogene. The CDR3 has 18 amino acids.

V is TRBV5-4 and J is TRBJ2-5, with a possible D match to TRBD2 (5 bases). This CDR3 spans 13 amino acids. Trimming cost V 4 bases and J 2 bases, with 9 bases left between them. Germline V gene lookup returns CDR1 SGHNT and CDR2 YYREEE (reference sequence). The CDR3 DNA reads TGTGCCAGCAGCCCCGGGATACAAGAGACCCAGTACTTC. Translating gives CASSPGIQETQYF.

Worth noting for this clone: One base away lies a much larger clone, so this may be a sequencing read error. The gene calls are TRBV19 and TRBJ1-5; 7 nucleotides line up with TRBD1. The CDR3 consists of 13 residues. Germline V lookup: CDR1 LNHDA, CDR2 SQIVND (reference sequence). The V gene end was trimmed by 4 bases and the J gene end by 5 bases; junction bases not matched to a gene: 2. The CDR3 DNA reads TGTGCCAGTAGTAGACAGGGAGATCAGCCCCAGCATTTT. Translated: CASSRQGDQPQHF. Full variable domain (remainder filled in from reference TRBV19 and TRBJ1-5): DGGITQSPKYLFRKEGQNVTLSCEQNLNHDAMYWYRQDPGQGLRLIYYSQIVNDFQKGDIAEGYSVSREKKESFPLTVTSAQKNPTAFYLCASSRQGDQPQHFGDGTRLSIL.

The V gene is TRBV30, the J gene TRBJ2-1; 15 positions agree with TRBD2. The germline gives CDR1 GTSNPN, CDR2 SVGIG (reference sequence). The CDR3 totals 13 residues. V lost 3 bases, J lost 16 bases, and 7 bases stayed unmatched. CDR3 bases: TGTGCCTGGAGGATGGGACTAGCGGGAGGACTTTTCTTC. The encoded protein is CAWRMGLAGGLFF.

The chain is built from TRBV19 and TRBJ2-7, with D perhaps matching TRBD2 (5 bases). Germline V CDR1 and CDR2: LNHDA, SQIVND (reference sequence). V lost 2 bases and J 5 bases, leaving 13 bases between the germline ends. The CDR3 totals 14 residues. This CDR3 is CASSIMGEQNEQYF. CDR3 coding DNA: TGTGCCAGTAGTATAATGGGAGAACAGAACGAGCAGTACTTC.

The chain's CDR3 is CASSTTGSPNTGELFF. CDR3 DNA sequence: TGTGCCAGTAGTACGACAGGGAGCCCGAACACCGGGGAGCTGTTTTTT. The gene calls are TRBV19 and TRBJ2-2, with 7 bases identical to TRBD1. The CDR3 totals 16 residues. Germline-derived CDR1 and CDR2 are LNHDA and SQIVND (reference sequence). With 4 bases clipped from V and 0 bases from J, the junction kept 5 bases outside the gene matches.

The chain joins TRBV5-4 to TRBJ2-1, with TRBD2 matching over 14 bases. This CDR3 has 16 amino acids. In germline, CDR1 is SGHNT, CDR2 YYREEE (reference sequence). With 5 bases clipped from V and 9 bases from J, the junction kept 10 bases outside the gene matches. The CDR3 bases are TGTGCCAGCAGTTATCCGACTAGCGGGAGGGAGAGTGAGCAGTTCTTC. Protein product: CASSYPTSGRESEQFF.

The V gene is TRBV4-1, the J gene TRBJ1-5, with D maybe TRBD1 (6 bases). This CDR3 spans 17 amino acids. The germline CDR1 and CDR2 sequences are MGHRA and YSYEKL. With 1 base removed from V and 3 bases from J, the gap between germline ends came to 16 bases. This CDR3 reads CASSQGPTRGDNQPQHF. The CDR3, as DNA: TGCGCCAGCAGCCAAGGTCCAACCAGGGGTGACAATCAGCCCCAGCATTTT.

As concerns this clone: A much larger clone differs from this one at a single base, so this may be a read error. The genes are TRBV6-5 and TRBJ2-7; 7 bases match TRBD1. The junction had 0 bases not matched to a gene; V was cut back by 4 bases and J by 0 bases. This CDR3 has 13 residues. Per the germline V gene, CDR1 is MNHEY and CDR2 is SVGAGI. CDR3 region: CASSWDSSYEQYF. CDR3 coding DNA: TGTGCCAGCAGTTGGGACAGCTCCTACGAGCAGTACTTC.

V and J are TRBV19 and TRBJ1-1; D may be TRBD1 (5 bases). V was cut by 5 bases and J by 8 bases, with 15 bases left in between. In germline, CDR1 is LNHDA, CDR2 SQIVND (reference sequence). The CDR3 consists of 13 residues. The CDR3 nucleotides are TGTGCCAGTAGTTCTAGCCAGGGAGGAGAAGCTTTCTTT. Protein product: CASSSSQGGEAFF.

Here the CDR3 reads CASSLTERGEQFF. The CDR3 nucleotides are TGTGCCAGCAGCTTAACGGAACGCGGTGAGCAGTTCTTC. V and J are TRBV7-6 and TRBJ2-1; D gene ambiguous. Germline CDR1 and CDR2: SGHVS and FNYEAQ. V dropped 2 bases and J dropped 9 bases, with 11 bases sitting between them. The CDR3 runs to 13 residues.

V and J are TRBV18 and TRBJ1-1; 7 bases agree with TRBD1. This CDR3 contains 16 residues. CDR1 is KGHSH, CDR2 LQKENI, per germline. V lost 0 bases to trimming and J lost 6 bases; unmatched junction nucleotides: 10. CDR3 DNA sequence: TGTGCCAGCTCACCACCGAAATCGACAGGGAGTCCTGAAGCTTTCTTT. Amino acids: CASSPPKSTGSPEAFF.

This chain uses TRBV21-1 with TRBJ2-3; the table's D call of TRBD1 was not tested on the DNA. TRBV21-1 is deemed a pseudogene. This CDR3 comprises 17 residues. This CDR3 is CASSNPSQKLNTDTQYF. The CDR3 DNA reads as TGTGCCAGCAGCAATCCTTCACAGAAATTAAACACAGATACGCAGTATTTT.

In this sample, this clone turned up a few times. The V and J genes are TRBV2 and TRBJ2-7; D not certain. The CDR3 sequence is 12 residues long. Germline CDR1 reads SNHLY; CDR2 reads FYNNEI. V lost 6 bases and J lost 7, with 13 bases in between. The CDR3 DNA is TGTGCCAGCAGAGAAAGGATCGGGGAGCAGTACGTC. Protein product: CASRERIGEQYV.

The chain links TRBV18 to TRBJ2-5; 9 nucleotides match TRBD2. From germline, CDR1 is KGHSH and CDR2 LQKENI. V lost 2 bases and J lost 3; bases outside the gene matches: 10. The CDR3 is 17 amino acids. Here the CDR3 reads CASSPVSSGIGKETQYF. For the CDR3, the DNA is TGTGCCAGCTCACCAGTATCTAGCGGGATAGGGAAAGAGACCCAGTACTTC.

This chain joins TRBV7-9 and TRBJ2-5; D possibly corresponds to TRBD2 (5 bases). Trimming stripped 0 bases from V and 1 base from J, with 9 bases between. CDR3 length: 15 amino acids. Germline loops: CDR1 SEHNR, CDR2 FQNEAQ (reference sequence). As DNA, the CDR3 is TGTGCCAGCAGCTTAGCGCTAGCAGTCCAAGAGACCCAGTACTTC. Its protein is CASSLALAVQETQYF.

This clone was detected a few times. The rearrangement uses TRBV28 and TRBJ1-5, with TRBD1 as a possible D gene (6 bases). Germline V gene lookup returns CDR1 MDHEN and CDR2 SYDVKM. The CDR3 contains 13 residues. The V end lost 7 bases, the J end lost 3 bases, and 10 bases lay between the germline ends. The CDR3: CASKGGDNQPQHF. The CDR3 DNA is TGTGCCAGCAAGGGGGGGGACAATCAGCCCCAGCATTTT.

This clone was observed a handful of times. J is TRBJ1-1 and V is TRBV19, with D hard to call. Trimming shortened V by 2 bases and J by 0 bases, and 10 bases separated the two germline ends. CDR1 is LNHDA, CDR2 SQIVND, per germline (reference sequence). CDR3 length: 15 amino acids. Here the CDR3 reads CASSITARMNTEAFF. CDR3 DNA: TGTGCCAGTAGTATAACCGCCAGAATGAACACTGAAGCTTTCTTT.